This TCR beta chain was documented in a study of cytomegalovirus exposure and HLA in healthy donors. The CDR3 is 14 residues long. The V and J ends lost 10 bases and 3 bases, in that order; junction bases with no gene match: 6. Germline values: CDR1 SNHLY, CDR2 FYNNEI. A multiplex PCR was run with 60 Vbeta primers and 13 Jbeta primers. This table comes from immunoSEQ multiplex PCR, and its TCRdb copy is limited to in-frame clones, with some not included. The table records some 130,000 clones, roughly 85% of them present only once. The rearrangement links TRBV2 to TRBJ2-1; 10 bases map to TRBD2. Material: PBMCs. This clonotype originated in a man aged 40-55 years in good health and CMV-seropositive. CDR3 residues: CATFIAGGYNEQFF. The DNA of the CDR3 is TGTGCCACCTTTATAGCGGGAGGCTACAATGAGCAGTTCTTC.